The rows below give T cell receptor beta chains drawn from one sample of a study of human thymus T cells. Profiled with immunoSEQ multiplex PCR; TCRdb holds only in-frame clones, not every one. This table holds approximately 49,000 clones, more than 85% found once. Sequencing was carried out using blood. Receptor source: a girl under three years old with a congenital heart defect but otherwise immunologically healthy. Each CDR3 is given with its conserved first and last residue.

V gene	J gene	CDR3 protein
TRBV21-1	TRBJ2-3	CASSNWTSGRAYGTDTQYF
TRBV5-1	TRBJ2-1	CASSLGLAGAPYNEQFF
TRBV7-2	TRBJ2-1	CASRINGAGGPGQFF
TRBV10-3	TRBJ2-1	CAIRRTSGRAGEQFF
TRBV19	TRBJ2-1	CASRRTGGRDNEQFF
TRBV4-2	TRBJ1-2	CASSQDLNGIYGYTF
TRBV5-1	TRBJ2-5	CASSLAGTTQETQYF
TRBV4-2	TRBJ1-4	CASSPWGGANEKLFF
TRBV7-3	TRBJ2-7	CASSLKVDYEQYF
TRBV16	TRBJ2-5	CASSQALAEETQYF
TRBV12-2	TRBJ2-7	CASPSRGIAYEQYF
TRBV30	TRBJ1-5	CAWSEQGGYSNQPQHF
TRBV30	TRBJ1-3	CAWSPGQGQNTIYF
TRBV7-9	TRBJ1-1	CASSWLWSGSTEAFF
TRBV9	TRBJ2-5	CASSVEGGWDLETQYF
TRBV29-1	TRBJ2-7	CSVSGTGVYEQYF
TRBV7-9	TRBJ2-7	CASSLSSFYEQYF
TRBV4-1	TRBJ2-1	CASSHYNEQFF
TRBV2	TRBJ1-2	CASSADRARSNYGYTF
TRBV19	TRBJ1-4	CASSIGSRELFF
TRBV6-6	TRBJ2-1	CASTTTEGRIYNEQFF
TRBV6-1	TRBJ2-1	CASRRELTSGRTRFF
TRBV29-1	TRBJ2-2	CSVGWENTGELFF